This T cell receptor (beta chain) was obtained from a study of shared clonotypes between healthy human individuals (dated by TCRdb to the early 2020s). Broadly, across the study: The cohort comprised two women and a few men aged 18 to 49 years. For each donor, three plates each were used for CD4 naive and CD4 memory, two plates were used for CD8 naive, and one plate was used for CD8 memory. To estimate repertoire size and how much clonotype sharing occurs between individuals, the study deeply sequenced the blood TCR repertoires of several healthy adults. Libraries were prepared and TCR repertoires were sequenced by different laboratories using diverse techniques, in order to increase sequencing depth and limit assay-specific biases. Each donor's leukapheresis produced roughly between roughly 0.85 and 9.5 billion PBMCs.

Results and caveats for the whole study, not just this receptor: Based on pairwise subsampling, the degree of clonotype sharing among donors was expected to be affected by sequencing depth. Estimated clonotype richness was generally larger for naive than for memory subsets. The small number of donors limited the genetic and exposure-history diversity represented. Compared with non-shared clonotypes, clonotypes shared by all four sorted-subset donors had higher generation probabilities. Sampling was restricted to blood, and TCR repertoires in tissues likely differ from the TCR repertoires found in blood. About 5% of naive CD4, 3% to 3.5% of naive CD8, approximately 2% of memory CD4, and about 0.4% of memory CD8 clonotypes were shared across several donors. Rarefaction of sorted-subset datasets indicated incomplete sequencing despite the large sequencing depth.

Using the deep immunoSEQ assay, TCR CDR3 regions were amplified from genomic DNA by multiplex PCR. For each cell subset, the extracted genomic DNA was distributed evenly across all wells of several immunoSEQ 96-well plates, and each plate served as one replicate. For sorted subsets, about 200 ng genomic DNA, equal to tens of thousands of T cell genomes, was loaded into each replicate PCR. The purified libraries were quantified using a Qubit 3.0 fluorometer, sized with a Bioanalyzer 2100, and then quantified again using the KAPA Library Quantification kit. A separate single-read 150-cycle Illumina NextSeq 550 flow cell was used to sequence each immunoSEQ 96-well plate. Turning to the authors' computational methods: Because only junctional sequences without quality scores were contained in the immunoSEQ output, filtering matching that applied to full-length reads could not be performed. Sequences were annotated with PyIR, a Python wrapper for IgBLAST v1.9, and V/J genes and CDR3 were assigned using IMGT germline references. Reads were removed for weak V/J assignments (E-value above 1e-6), missing CDR3, stop codons, out-of-frame junctions, or ambiguous translated residues. V3J clonotypes were defined as sequences sharing an identical inferred V gene, J gene, and CDR3 amino acid sequence. The percentage overlap between two repertoires was calculated by dividing the number of shared unique clonotypes by the size of the smaller repertoire. RTK rarefaction, the Chao1 estimator, and Recon v2.1 estimates of unobserved clonotypes were used to assess repertoire richness. For all TCRbeta clonotypes obtained by the gDNA method from a few donors, generation probabilities were computed with OLGA. What TCRdb holds here is the immuneACCESS table cut down to in-frame rearrangements. Part of the clones is not present; checked against another copy, under half of the missing clones reflect an unresolved V gene, and the others are unexplained. The V and J calls and the clone size are those of that table, but D and trimming were determined from the DNA. The sample has around 2.5 million clones on record, 93% of them singletons. Approximately 0.35% of the sample is in the top ten clones.

Healthy HIV-negative adults with no recently reported acute infections or vaccinations were included as donors. Every donor was a Caucasian adult living in Nashville, Tennessee, USA. Magnetic negative selection was used to enrich CD4+ T cells, after which naive cells were positively selected on CD45RA and the negative fraction became the memory subset. After blood collection by leukapheresis, PBMCs were isolated using Ficoll-Histopaque density gradient centrifugation and then cryopreserved in the vapor phase of liquid nitrogen. Purity and quantity of every magnetically sorted T cell population were checked by analytical flow cytometry. Each sorted fraction had its genomic DNA isolated and then quantified by UV absorbance on a Nanodrop 2000c. Measured from the cysteine to the phenylalanine, the CDR3 is 12 residues long. Only CDR3 DNA remains: 36 bases, in frame from the first base. CDR1 and CDR2 are read off the germline V gene as ENHRY and SYGVKD.

On this clone itself: The target of this receptor is not known. At one boundary the junction diverges from the germline segment, which might be a read error.

This receptor was obtained from a man younger than 35 in good health. Some clones in this sample may be carry-over from other donors' samples. The sequence is built from TRBV10-3 and TRBJ1-1, with TRBD1 tentatively as D gene (5 bases match). Sample: naive CD4+ T cells from PBMCs. The cell subset or site label of this sample denotes: CD45RA+ positively selected. The nucleotide sequence is TGTGCCATCATGGCAGGGAACTCTGAAGCTTTCTTT. Its amino acids are CAIMAGNSEAFF.